Listed here is a single T cell receptor beta chain. The antigen remains unidentified. Regarding treatment: oral pan-JAK inhibitor, 5-10 mg twice daily. The V end was cut by 5 bases, the J end by 3 bases, with 14 bases between. The CDR3 spans 14 residues. Germline V gene data show CDR1 as MDHEN and CDR2 as SYDVKM. The data belong to a study of CD8+ T cells in alopecia areata. Study-level background: Oral tofacitinib, 5 to 10 mg twice daily, was given in an open-label trial. Notes on the study in general: Mouse data revealed clearer TCR sharing than patient data did, a gap possibly tied to HLA.

As the sequencing template, cDNA was produced by extracting RNA and reverse transcribing it. The repertoire was sequenced with immunoSEQ multiplex PCR; TCRdb's copy has only in-frame clones and lacks some. Counted here are 80,000 to 100,000 clones, around 47% occurring once; the ten biggest clones make up 15% to 20%. The source of this sequence is a human donor with alopecia areata. The material was CD8+ T cells sorted from blood, obtained at week 24, from a patient treated with tofacitinib. The gene calls are TRBV28 and TRBJ2-7, with D perhaps matching TRBD1 (6 bases). The CDR3 nucleotides are TGTGCCAGCAGTACCTCGGGACAACTCTACGAGCAGTACTTC. Protein: CASSTSGQLYEQYF.